The T cell receptor (beta chain) described here comes from a study of T cells after posttransplantation cyclophosphamide. Study findings and constraints: TRB overlap between skin or GI tissue T cells and blood was limited.

Treatment was busulfan-fludarabine conditioning, a marrow graft, and cyclophosphamide on days +3 and +4. Assay used: immunoSEQ multiplex PCR; TCRdb lists only in-frame clones, some missing. The sample includes about 16,000 clones, almost 95% of them seen just once. Notes on this clone: Its antigen is not known. The junction differs from germline at one of its ends, possibly a read error. Different DNA sequences within this sample yield the same CDR3.

The CDR3 sequence is 15 residues long. From germline, CDR1 is SGHVS and CDR2 FNYEAQ. This TCR derives from a male patient aged 55-69 years who received an allogeneic stem cell transplant from a related donor and was CMV-positive. Some T cells may originate from the graft donor. This rearrangement joins TRBV7-6 to TRBJ1-6; possibly TRBD1 for D (5 bases). The sequencing here drew on CD4+ T cells sorted from blood, taken after allogeneic stem cell transplant with posttransplant cyclophosphamide. The CDR3 sequence: CASSRGGSYNSPLHF. For the CDR3, the DNA is TGTGCCAGCAGCCGGGGGGGGTCCTATAATTCCCCCCTCCACTTT. Full variable domain (outside the CDR3, taken from reference TRBV7-6 and TRBJ1-6): GAGVSQSPRYKVTKRGQDVALRCDPISGHVSLYWYRQALGQGPEFLTYFNYEAQQDKSGLPNDRFSAERPEGSISTLTIQRTEQRDSAMYRCASSRGGSYNSPLHFGNGTRLTVT.